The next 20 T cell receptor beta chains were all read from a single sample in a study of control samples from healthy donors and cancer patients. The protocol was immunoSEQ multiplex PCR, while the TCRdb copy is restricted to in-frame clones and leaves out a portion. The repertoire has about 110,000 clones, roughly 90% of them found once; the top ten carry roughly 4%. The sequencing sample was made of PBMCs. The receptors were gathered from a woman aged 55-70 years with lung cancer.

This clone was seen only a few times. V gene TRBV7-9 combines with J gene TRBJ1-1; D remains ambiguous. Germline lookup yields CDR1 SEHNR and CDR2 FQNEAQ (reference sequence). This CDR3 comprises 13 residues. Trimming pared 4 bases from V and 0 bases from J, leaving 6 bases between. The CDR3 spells CASSSPLNTEAFF. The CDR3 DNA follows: TGTGCCAGCAGCTCGCCCCTGAACACTGAAGCTTTCTTT.

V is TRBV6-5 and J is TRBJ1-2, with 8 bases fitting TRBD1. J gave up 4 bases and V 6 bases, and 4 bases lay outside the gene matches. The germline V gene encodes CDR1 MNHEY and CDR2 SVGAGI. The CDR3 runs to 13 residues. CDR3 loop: CASSKDRVYGYTF. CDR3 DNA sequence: TGTGCCAGCAGCAAGGACAGGGTCTATGGCTACACCTTC.

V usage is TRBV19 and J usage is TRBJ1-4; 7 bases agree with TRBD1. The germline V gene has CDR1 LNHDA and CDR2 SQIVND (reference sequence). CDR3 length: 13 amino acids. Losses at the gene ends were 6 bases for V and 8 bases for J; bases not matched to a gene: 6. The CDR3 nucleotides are TGTGCCAGTAGACACAGGGGAGAAGAAAAACTGTTTTTT. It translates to CASRHRGEEKLFF.

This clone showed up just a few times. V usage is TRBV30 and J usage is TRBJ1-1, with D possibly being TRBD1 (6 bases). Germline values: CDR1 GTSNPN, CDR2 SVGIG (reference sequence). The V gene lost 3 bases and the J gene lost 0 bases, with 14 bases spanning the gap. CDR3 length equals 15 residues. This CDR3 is CAWSLSQGMNTEAFF. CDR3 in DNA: TGTGCCTGGAGCCTTTCGCAGGGGATGAACACTGAAGCTTTCTTT. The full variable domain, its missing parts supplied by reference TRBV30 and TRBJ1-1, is SQTIHQWPATLVQPVGSPLSLECTVEGTSNPNLYWYRQAAGRGLQLLFYSVGIGQISSEVPQNLSASRPQDRQFILSSKKLLLSDSGFYLCAWSLSQGMNTEAFFGQGTRLTVV.

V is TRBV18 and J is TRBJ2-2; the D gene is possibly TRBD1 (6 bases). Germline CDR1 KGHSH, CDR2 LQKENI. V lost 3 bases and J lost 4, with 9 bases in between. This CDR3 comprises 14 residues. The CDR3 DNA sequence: TGTGCCAGCTCACCGGACAGAACCACCGGGGAGCTGTTTTTT. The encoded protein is CASSPDRTTGELFF.

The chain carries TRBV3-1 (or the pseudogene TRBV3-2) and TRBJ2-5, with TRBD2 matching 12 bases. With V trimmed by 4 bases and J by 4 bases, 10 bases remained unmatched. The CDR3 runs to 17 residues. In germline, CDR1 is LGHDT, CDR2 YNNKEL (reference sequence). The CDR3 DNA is TGTGCCAGCAGCCCCCGGCTAGCGGGGGGGCCGGGAGAGACCCAGTACTTC. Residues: CASSPRLAGGPGETQYF.

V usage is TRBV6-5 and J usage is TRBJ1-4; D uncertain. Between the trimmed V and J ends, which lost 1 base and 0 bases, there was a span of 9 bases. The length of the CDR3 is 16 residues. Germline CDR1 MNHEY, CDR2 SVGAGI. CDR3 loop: CASSYYPIATNEKLFF. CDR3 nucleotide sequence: TGTGCCAGCAGTTACTACCCCATTGCAACTAATGAAAAACTGTTTTTT.

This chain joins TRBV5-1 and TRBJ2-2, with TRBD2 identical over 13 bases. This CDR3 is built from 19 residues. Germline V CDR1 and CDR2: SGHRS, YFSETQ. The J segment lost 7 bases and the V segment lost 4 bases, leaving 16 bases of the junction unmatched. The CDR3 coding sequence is TGCGCCAGCAGCGGGATACCGGGACTAGCGGGACCACCGGACGGGGAGCTGTTTTTT. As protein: CASSGIPGLAGPPDGELFF.

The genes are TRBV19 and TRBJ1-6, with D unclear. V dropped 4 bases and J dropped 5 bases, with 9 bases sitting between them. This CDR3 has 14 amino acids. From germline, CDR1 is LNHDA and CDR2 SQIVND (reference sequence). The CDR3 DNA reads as TGTGCCAGTAGTACGGACGGGGATAATTCACCCCTCCACTTT. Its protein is CASSTDGDNSPLHF.

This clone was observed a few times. CDR3 DNA: TGTGCCAGCAGCACTTACTCTACAGGGACGCCTTCCTACAATGAGCAGTTCTTC. Translation: CASSTYSTGTPSYNEQFF. The rearrangement joins TRBV9 to TRBJ2-1, with D tentatively TRBD1 (6 bases). The germline CDR1 and CDR2 sequences are SGDLS and YYNGEE. Trimming cost V 4 bases and J 1 base, with 21 bases left between them. The CDR3 consists of 18 residues.

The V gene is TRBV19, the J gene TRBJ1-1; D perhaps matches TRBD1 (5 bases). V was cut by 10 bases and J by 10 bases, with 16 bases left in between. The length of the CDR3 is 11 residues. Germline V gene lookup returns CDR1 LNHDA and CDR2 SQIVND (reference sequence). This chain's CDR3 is CATIARVGAFF. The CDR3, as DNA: TGTGCCACAATTGCCAGGGTGGGAGCTTTCTTT.

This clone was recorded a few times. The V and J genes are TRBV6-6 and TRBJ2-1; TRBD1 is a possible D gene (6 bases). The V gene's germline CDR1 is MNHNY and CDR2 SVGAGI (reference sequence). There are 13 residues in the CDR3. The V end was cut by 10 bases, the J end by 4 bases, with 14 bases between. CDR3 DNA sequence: TGTGCCACCAGAGGGGGACGGTACAATGAGCAGTTCTTC. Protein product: CATRGGRYNEQFF.

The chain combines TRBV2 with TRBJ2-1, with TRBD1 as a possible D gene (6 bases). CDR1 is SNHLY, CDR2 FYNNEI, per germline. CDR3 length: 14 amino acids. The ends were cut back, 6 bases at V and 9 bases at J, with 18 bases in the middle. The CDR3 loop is CASRGTQGKGEQFF. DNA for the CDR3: TGTGCCAGCAGAGGGACACAGGGTAAGGGTGAGCAGTTCTTC.

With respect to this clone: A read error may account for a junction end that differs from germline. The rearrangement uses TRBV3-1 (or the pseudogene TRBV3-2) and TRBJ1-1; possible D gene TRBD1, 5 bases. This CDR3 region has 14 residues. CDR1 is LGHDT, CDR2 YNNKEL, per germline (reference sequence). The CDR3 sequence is CASSHRDLNTEVFF. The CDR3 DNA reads TGTGCCAGCAGCCATAGGGACTTGAACACTGAAGTTTTCTTT.

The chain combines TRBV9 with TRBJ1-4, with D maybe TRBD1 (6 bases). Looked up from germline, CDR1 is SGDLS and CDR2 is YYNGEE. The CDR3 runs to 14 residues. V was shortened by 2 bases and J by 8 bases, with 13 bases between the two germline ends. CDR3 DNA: TGTGCCAGCAGCGTCGGGGGGGCACAGGAAAAACTGTTTTTT. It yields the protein CASSVGGAQEKLFF.

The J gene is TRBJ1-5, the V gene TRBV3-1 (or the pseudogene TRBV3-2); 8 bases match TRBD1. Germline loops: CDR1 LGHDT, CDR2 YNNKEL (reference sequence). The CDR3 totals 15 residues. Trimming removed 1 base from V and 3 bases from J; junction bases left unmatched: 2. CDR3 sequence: CASSQGTGTNQPQHF. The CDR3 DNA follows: TGTGCCAGCAGCCAAGGGACAGGGACCAATCAGCCCCAGCATTTT.

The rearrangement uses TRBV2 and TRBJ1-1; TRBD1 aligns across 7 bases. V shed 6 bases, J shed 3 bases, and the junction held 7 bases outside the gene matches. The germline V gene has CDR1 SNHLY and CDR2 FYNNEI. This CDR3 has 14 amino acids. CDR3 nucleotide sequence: TGTGCCAGCAGCCCTCGACAGGGTGACACTGAAGCTTTCTTT. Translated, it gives CASSPRQGDTEAFF. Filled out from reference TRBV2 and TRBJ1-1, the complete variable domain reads EPEVTQTPSHQVTQMGQEVILRCVPISNHLYFYWYRQILGQKVEFLVSFYNNEISEKSEIFDDQFSVERPDGSNFTLKIRSTKLEDSAMYFCASSPRQGDTEAFFGQGTRLTVV.

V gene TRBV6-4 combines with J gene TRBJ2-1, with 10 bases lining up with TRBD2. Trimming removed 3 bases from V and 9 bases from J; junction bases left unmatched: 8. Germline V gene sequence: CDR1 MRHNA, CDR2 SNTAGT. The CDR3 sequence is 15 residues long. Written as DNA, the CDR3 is TGTGCCAGCAGTGATTCGGGACTAGCGAGTAGTGAGCAGTTCTTC. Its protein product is CASSDSGLASSEQFF.

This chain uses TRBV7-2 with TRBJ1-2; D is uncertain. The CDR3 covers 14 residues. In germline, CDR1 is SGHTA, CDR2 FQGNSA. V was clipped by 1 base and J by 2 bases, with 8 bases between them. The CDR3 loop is CASSLGWENYGYTF. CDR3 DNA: TGTGCCAGCAGCTTAGGTTGGGAAAACTATGGCTACACCTTC.

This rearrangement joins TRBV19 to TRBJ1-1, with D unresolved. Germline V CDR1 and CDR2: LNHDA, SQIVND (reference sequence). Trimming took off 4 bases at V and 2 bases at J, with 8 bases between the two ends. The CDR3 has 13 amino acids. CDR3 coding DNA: TGTGCCAGTAGTAATCCAGGAAACACTGAAGCTTTCTTT. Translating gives CASSNPGNTEAFF.